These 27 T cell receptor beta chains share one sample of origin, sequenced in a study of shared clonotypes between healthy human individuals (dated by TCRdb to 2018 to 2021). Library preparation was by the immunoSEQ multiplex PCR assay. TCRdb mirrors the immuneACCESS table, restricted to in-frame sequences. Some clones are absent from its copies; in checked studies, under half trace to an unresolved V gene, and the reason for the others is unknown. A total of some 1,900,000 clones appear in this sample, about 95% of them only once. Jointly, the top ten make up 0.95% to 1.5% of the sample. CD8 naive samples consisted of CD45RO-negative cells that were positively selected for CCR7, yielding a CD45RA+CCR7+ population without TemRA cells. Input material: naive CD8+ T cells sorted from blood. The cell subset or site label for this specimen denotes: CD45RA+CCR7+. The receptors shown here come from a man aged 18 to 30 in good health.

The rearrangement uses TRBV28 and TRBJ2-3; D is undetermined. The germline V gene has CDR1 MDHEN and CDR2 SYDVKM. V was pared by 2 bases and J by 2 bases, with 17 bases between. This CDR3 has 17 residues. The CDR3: CASSLPWYRVTTDTQYF. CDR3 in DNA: TGTGCCAGCAGTTTACCTTGGTATAGAGTGACCACAGATACGCAGTATTTT.

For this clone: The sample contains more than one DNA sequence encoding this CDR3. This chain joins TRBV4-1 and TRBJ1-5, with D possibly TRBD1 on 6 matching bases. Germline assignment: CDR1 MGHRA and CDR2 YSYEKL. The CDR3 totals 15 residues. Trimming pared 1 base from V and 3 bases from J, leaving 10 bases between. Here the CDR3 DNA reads TGCGCCAGCAGCCAAGTGTCAGGGGACAATCAGCCCCAGCATTTT. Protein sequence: CASSQVSGDNQPQHF.

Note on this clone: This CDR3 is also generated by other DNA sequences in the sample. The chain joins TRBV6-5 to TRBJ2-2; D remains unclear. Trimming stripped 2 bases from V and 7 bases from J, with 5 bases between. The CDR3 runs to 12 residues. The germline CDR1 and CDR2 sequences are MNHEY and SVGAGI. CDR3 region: CASSYRFGELFF. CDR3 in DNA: TGTGCCAGCAGTTACAGGTTCGGGGAGCTGTTTTTT.

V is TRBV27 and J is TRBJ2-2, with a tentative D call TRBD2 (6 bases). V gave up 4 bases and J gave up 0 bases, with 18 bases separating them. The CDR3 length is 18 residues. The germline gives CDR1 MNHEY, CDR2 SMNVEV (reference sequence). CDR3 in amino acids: CASSSKTSTTPNTGELFF. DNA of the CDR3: TGTGCCAGCAGTTCCAAGACTAGTACGACTCCGAACACCGGGGAGCTGTTTTTT.

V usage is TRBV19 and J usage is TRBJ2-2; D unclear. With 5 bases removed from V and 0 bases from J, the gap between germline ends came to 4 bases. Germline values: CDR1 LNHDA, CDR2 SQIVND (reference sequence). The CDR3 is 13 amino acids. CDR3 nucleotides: TGTGCCAGTAGTTGGGCGAACACCGGGGAGCTGTTTTTT. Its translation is CASSWANTGELFF.

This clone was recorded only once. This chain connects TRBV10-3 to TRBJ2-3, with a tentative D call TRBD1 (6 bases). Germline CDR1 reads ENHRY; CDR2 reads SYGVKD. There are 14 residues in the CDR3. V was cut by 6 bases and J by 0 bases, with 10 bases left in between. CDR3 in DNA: TGTGCCATCAGGAACAGGGAAAGCACAGATACGCAGTATTTT. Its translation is CAIRNRESTDTQYF.

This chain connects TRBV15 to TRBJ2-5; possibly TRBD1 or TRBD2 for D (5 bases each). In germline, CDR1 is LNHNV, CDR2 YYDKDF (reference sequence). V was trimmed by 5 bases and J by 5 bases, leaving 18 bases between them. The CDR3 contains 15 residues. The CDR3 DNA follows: TGTGCCACCAGCGCCTGGGACGGGTTTGTGGAGACCCAGTACTTC. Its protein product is CATSAWDGFVETQYF. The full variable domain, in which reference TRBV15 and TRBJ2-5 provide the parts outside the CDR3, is DAMVIQNPRYQVTQFGKPVTLSCSQTLNHNVMYWYQQKSSQAPKLLFHYYDKDFNNEADTPDNFQSRRPNTSFCFLDIRSPGLGDTAMYLCATSAWDGFVETQYFGPGTRLLVL.

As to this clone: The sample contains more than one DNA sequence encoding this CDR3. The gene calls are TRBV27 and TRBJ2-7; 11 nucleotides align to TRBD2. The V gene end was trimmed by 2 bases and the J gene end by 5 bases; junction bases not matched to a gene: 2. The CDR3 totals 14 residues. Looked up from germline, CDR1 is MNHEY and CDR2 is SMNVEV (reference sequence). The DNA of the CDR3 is TGTGCCAGCAGTTTACTAGCGGGAGGAGACGAGCAGTACTTC. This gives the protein CASSLLAGGDEQYF.

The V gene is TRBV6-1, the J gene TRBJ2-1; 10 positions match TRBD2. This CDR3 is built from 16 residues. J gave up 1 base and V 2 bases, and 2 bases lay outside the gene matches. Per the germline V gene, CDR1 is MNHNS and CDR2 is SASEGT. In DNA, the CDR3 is TGTGCCAGCAGTGAATGGACTAGCGGTTCCTACAATGAGCAGTTCTTC. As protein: CASSEWTSGSYNEQFF.

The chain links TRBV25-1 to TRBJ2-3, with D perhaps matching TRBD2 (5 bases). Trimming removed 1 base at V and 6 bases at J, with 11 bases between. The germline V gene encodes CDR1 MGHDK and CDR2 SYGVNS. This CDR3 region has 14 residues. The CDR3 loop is CASSEFTLADTQYF. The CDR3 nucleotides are TGTGCCAGCAGTGAATTCACTCTAGCTGATACGCAGTATTTT.

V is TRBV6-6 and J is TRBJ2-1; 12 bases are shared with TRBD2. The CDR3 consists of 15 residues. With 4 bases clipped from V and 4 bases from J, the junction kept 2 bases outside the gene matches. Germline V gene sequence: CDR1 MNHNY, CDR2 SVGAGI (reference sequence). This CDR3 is CASSSSGGAYNEQFF. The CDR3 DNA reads TGTGCCAGCAGTTCTAGCGGGGGGGCTTACAATGAGCAGTTCTTC.

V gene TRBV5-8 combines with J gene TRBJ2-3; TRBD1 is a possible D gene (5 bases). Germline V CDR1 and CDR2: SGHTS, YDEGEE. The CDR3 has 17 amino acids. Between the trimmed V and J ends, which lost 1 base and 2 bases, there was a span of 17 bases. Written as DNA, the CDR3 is TGTGCCAGCAGCTTGTTGGGGCTGGAAGGCCTCACAGATACGCAGTATTTT. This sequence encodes CASSLLGLEGLTDTQYF.

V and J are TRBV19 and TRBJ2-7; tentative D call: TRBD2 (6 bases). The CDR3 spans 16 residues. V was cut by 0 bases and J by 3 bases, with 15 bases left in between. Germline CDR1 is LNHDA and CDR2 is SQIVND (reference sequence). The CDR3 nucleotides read TGTGCCAGTAGTATAGATGGCGGGACCGTGTACTACGAGCAGTACTTC. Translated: CASSIDGGTVYYEQYF.

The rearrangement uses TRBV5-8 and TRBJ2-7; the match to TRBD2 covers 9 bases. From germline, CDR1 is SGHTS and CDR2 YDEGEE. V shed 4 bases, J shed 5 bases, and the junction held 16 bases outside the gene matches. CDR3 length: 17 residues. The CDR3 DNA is TGTGCCAGCAGCCTCTGGAGGGACCTTAGCGGGAGTCACGAGCAGTACTTC. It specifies CASSLWRDLSGSHEQYF.

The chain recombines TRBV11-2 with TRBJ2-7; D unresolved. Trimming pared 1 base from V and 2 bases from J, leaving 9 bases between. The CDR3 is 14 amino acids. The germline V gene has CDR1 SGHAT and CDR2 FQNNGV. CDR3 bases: TGTGCCAGCAGCTTAGTGATGTCAGCCTACGAGCAGTACTTC. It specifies CASSLVMSAYEQYF.

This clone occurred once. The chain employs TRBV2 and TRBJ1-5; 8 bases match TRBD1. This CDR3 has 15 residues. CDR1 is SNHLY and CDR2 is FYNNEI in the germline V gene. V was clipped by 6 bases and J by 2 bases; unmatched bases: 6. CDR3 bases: TGTGCCAGCAGAGAGACAGGGGAAGGCAATCAGCCCCAGCATTTT. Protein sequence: CASRETGEGNQPQHF.

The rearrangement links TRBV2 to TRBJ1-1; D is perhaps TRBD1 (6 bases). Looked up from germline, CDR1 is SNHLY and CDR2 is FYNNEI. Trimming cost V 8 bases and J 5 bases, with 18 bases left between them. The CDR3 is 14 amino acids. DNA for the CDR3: TGTGCCAGCGGCGACAGGCCCGGGGGGACTGAAGCTTTCTTT. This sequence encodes CASGDRPGGTEAFF.

DNA for the CDR3: TGCAGCGCCGAAGAGGGGCGCGGCGAGCAGTACTTC. Translated: CSAEEGRGEQYF. The rearrangement uses TRBV29-1 and TRBJ2-7; tentatively, D is TRBD1 or TRBD2 (5 bases each). Looked up from germline, CDR1 is SQVTM and CDR2 is ANQGSEA. This CDR3 is 12 amino acids long. The V and J ends lost 7 bases and 6 bases respectively, with 16 bases between them.

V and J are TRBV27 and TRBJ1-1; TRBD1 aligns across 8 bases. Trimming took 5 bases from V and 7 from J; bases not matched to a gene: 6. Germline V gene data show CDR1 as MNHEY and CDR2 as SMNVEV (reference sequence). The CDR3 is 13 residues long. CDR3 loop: CASSEDRAFEAFF. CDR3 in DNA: TGTGCCAGCAGTGAGGACAGGGCTTTTGAAGCTTTCTTT.

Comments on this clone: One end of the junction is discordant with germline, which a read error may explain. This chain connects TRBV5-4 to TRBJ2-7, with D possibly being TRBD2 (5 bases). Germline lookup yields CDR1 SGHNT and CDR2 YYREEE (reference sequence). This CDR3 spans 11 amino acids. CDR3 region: CASSLGTLRLF. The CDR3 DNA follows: TGTGCCAGCAGCTTGGGGACTCTAAGGCTCTTC.

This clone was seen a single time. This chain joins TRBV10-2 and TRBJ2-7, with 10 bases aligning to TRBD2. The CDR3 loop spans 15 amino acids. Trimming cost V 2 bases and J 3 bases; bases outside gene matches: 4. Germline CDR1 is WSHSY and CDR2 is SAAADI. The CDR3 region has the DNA TGCGCCAGCAGTGAGGGACTAGCGGTTCACTACGAGCAGTACTTC. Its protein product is CASSEGLAVHYEQYF.

The CDR3 DNA is TGTGCCAGCAGCTTCGTACAGGGGACAGATACGCAGTATTTT. Translation: CASSFVQGTDTQYF. The gene calls are TRBV7-9 and TRBJ2-3; 7 nucleotides align to TRBD1. The germline V gene encodes CDR1 SEHNR and CDR2 FQNEAQ (reference sequence). V gave up 3 bases and J gave up 3 bases; unmatched junction bases: 3. The CDR3 contains 14 residues.

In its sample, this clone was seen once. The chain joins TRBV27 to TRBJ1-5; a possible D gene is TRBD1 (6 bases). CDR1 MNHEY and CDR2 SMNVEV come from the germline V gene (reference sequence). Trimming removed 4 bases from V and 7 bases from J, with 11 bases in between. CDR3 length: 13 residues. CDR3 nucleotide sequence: TGTGCCAGCAGTTCAACAGGGAGGCAGCCCCAGCATTTT. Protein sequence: CASSSTGRQPQHF.

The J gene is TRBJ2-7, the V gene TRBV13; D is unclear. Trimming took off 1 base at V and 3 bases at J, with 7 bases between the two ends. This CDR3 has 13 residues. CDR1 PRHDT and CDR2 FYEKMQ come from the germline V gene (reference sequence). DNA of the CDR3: TGTGCCAGCAGCTTAGCACCCGACTACGAGCAGTACTTC. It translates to CASSLAPDYEQYF. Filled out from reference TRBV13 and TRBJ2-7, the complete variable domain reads AAGVIQSPRHLIKEKRETATLKCYPIPRHDTVYWYQQGPGQDPQFLISFYEKMQSDKGSIPDRFSAQQFSDYHSELNMSSLELGDSALYFCASSLAPDYEQYFGPGTRLTVT.

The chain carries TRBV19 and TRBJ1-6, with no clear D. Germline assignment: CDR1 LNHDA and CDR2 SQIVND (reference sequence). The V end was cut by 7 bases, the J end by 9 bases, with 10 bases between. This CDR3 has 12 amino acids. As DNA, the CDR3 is TGTGCCAGTACCGATGGGAGTTCACCCCTCCACTTT. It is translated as CASTDGSSPLHF.

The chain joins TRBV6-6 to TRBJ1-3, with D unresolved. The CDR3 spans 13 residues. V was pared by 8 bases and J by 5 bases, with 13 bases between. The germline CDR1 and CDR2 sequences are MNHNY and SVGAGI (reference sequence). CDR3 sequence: CASLSELRNTIYF. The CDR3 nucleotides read TGTGCCAGCCTATCCGAGTTGAGAAACACCATATATTTT.

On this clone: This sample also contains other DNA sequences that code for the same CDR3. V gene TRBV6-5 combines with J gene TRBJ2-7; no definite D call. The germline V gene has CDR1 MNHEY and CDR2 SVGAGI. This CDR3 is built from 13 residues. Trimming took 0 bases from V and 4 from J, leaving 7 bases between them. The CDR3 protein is CASSYSIDYEQYF. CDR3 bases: TGTGCCAGCAGTTACTCGATAGATTACGAGCAGTACTTC.